This TCR beta chain was profiled in a study of T-cell memory formation after mild COVID-19. The study, taken as a whole, reports: Prior to infection, memory already included some responding clones, suggesting cross-reactive memory joined. CD4+ clones that contracted lay mainly in CM and EM; CD8+ ones lay in EMRA.

MiXCR, run by TCRdb on the 5' RACE reads, gives a single entry per CDR3 protein. This sample has 550,000 to 600,000 distinct CDR3 sequences, with 15% to 20% found just once. As to this clonotype: The antigen is not known.

This sequence originates from an adult woman who had mild COVID-19 (a few samples of this study predate the infection). Cell type and time point are not known. The sequencing sample was made of PBMCs or a T cell subset sorted from them (not recorded which).

This CDR3 is CASSFPDRNYGYTF. The CDR3 bases are TGTGCCAGCAGTTTCCCGGACAGGAACTATGGCTACACCTTC. This chain joins TRBV12-3 or TRBV12-4 and TRBJ1-2, with 7 bases fitting TRBD1. The V segment lost 3 bases and the J segment 2 bases; nucleotides outside the gene matches: 3. CDR3 length: 14 amino acids.